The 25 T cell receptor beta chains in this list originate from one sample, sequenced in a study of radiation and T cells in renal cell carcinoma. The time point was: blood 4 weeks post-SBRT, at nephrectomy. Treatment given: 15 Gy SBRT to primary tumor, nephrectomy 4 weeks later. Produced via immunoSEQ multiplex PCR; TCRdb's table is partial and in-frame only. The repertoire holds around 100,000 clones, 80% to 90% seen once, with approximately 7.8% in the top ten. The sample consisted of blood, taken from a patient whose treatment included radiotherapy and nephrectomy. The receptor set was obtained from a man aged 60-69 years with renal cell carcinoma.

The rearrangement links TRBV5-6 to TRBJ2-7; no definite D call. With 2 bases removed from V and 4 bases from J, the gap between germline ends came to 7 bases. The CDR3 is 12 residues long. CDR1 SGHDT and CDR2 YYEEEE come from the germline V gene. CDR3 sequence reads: CASSFDEYEQYF. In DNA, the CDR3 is TGTGCCAGCAGCTTTGACGAGTACGAGCAGTACTTC.

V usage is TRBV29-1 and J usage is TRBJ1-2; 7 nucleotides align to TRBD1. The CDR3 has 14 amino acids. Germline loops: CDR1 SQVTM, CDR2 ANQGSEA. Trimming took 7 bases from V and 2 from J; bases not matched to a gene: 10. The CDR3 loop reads CSAGSAGGNYGYTF. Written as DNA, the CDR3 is TGCAGCGCCGGGTCGGCAGGGGGGAACTATGGCTACACCTTC.

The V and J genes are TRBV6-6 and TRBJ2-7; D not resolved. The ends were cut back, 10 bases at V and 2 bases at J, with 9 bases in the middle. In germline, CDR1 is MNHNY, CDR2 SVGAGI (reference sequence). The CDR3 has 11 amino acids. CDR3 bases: TGTGCCACAAGTTCGACCTACGAGCAGTACTTC. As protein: CATSSTYEQYF.

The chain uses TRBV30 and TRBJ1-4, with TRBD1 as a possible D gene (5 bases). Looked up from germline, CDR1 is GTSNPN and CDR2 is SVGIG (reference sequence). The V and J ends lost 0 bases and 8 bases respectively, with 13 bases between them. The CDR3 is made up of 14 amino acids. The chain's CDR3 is CAWSVRRGYEKLFF. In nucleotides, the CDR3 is TGTGCCTGGAGTGTACGTAGGGGCTACGAAAAACTGTTTTTT.

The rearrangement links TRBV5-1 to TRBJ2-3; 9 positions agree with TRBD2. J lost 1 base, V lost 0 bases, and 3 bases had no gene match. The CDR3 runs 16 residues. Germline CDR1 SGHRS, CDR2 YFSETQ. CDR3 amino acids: CASSLGPSGGTDTQYF. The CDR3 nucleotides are TGCGCCAGCAGCTTGGGGCCTAGCGGGGGCACAGATACGCAGTATTTT.

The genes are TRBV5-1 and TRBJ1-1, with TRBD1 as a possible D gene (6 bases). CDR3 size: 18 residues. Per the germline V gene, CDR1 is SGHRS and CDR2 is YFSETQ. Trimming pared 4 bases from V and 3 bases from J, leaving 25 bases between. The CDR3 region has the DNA TGCGCCAGCAGCACAGCCTCGGGGGGCGGTAATCGGTACACTGAAGCTTTCTTT. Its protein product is CASSTASGGGNRYTEAFF.

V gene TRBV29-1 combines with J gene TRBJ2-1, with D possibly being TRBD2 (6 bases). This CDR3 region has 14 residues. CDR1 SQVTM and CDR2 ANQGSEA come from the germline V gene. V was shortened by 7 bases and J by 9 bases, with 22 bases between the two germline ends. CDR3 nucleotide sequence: TGCAGCGCCCGGGGTAGCGGCCTGGGGGGTGAGCAGTTCTTC. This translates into CSARGSGLGGEQFF.

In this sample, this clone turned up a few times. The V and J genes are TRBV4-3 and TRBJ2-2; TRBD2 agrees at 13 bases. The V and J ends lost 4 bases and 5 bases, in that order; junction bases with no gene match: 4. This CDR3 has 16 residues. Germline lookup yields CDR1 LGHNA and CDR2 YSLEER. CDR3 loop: CASSRGLAGATGELFF. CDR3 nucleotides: TGCGCCAGCAGCCGAGGACTAGCGGGAGCTACCGGGGAGCTGTTTTTT.

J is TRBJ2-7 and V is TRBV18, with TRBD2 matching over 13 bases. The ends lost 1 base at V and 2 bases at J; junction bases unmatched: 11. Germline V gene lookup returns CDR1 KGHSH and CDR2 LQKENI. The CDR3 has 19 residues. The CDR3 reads CASSPRIITGTSGTYEQYF. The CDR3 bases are TGTGCCAGCTCACCACGCATAATTACCGGGACTAGCGGGACCTACGAGCAGTACTTC.

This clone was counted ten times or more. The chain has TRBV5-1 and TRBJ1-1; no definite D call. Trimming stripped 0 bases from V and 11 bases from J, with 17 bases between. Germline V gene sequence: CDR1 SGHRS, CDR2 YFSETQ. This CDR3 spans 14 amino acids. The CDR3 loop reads CASSLAFWSRRAFF. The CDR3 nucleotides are TGCGCCAGCAGCTTGGCCTTCTGGTCCCGGAGGGCTTTCTTT.

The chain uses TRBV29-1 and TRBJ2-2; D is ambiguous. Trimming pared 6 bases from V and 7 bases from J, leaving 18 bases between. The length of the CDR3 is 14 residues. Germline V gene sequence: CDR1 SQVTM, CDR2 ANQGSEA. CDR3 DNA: TGCAGCGTCGCTACTCCAGAGGCGGTCGGGGAGCTGTTTTTT. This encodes CSVATPEAVGELFF.

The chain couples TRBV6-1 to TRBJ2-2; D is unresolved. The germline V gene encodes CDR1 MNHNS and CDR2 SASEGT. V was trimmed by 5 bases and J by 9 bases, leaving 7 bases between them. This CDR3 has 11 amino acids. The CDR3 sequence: CASSRTWELFF. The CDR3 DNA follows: TGTGCCAGCAGTCGGACCTGGGAGCTGTTTTTT.

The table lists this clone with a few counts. The CDR3 loop reads CASSVSGQQETQYF. The CDR3 nucleotides are TGTGCCAGCAGCGTATCAGGACAGCAAGAGACCCAGTACTTC. The chain recombines TRBV9 with TRBJ2-5; D perhaps matches TRBD1 (6 bases). The ends were cut back, 1 base at V and 2 bases at J, with 9 bases in the middle. The V gene's germline CDR1 is SGDLS and CDR2 YYNGEE. The CDR3 sequence is 14 residues long.

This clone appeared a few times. The CDR3 nucleotides are TGTGCCATCAGTGAGTCAGATAGCGGGAGGGCCTACAATGAGCAGTTCTTC. Amino acids: CAISESDSGRAYNEQFF. This chain links TRBV10-3 with TRBJ2-1; 11 positions match TRBD2. The CDR3 loop spans 17 amino acids. Germline assignment: CDR1 ENHRY and CDR2 SYGVKD. V lost 0 bases and J lost 2; bases outside the gene matches: 3.

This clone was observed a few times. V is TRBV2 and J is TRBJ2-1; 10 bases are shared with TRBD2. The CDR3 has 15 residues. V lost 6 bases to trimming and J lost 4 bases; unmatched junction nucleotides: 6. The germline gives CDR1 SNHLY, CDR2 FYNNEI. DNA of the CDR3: TGTGCCAGCAGGGTCCTAGCGGGAGATTACAATGAGCAGTTCTTC. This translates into CASRVLAGDYNEQFF.

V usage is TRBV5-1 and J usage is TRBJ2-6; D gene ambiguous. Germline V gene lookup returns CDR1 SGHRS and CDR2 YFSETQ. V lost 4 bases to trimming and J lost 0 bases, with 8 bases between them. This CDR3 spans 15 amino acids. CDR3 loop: CASSETRSGANVLTF. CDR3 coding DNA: TGCGCCAGCAGCGAAACACGCTCTGGGGCCAACGTCCTGACTTTC.

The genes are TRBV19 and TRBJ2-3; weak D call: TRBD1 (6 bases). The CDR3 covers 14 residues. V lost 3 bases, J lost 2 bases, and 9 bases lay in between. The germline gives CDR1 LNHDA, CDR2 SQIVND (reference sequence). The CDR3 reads CASSIGQSTDTQYF. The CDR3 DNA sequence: TGTGCCAGTAGTATCGGACAGTCCACAGATACGCAGTATTTT.

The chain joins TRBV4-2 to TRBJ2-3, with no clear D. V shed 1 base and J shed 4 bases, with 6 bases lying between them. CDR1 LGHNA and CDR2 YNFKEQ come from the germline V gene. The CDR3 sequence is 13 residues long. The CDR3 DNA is TGTGCCAGCAGCCAAGCAGGTGCAGATACGCAGTATTTT. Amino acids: CASSQAGADTQYF.

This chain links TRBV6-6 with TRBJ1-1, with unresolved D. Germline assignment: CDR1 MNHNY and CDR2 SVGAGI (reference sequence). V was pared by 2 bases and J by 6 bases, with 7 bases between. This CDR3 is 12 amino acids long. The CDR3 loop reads CASSYAGPEAFF. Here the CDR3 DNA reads TGTGCCAGCAGTTACGCCGGCCCTGAAGCTTTCTTT.

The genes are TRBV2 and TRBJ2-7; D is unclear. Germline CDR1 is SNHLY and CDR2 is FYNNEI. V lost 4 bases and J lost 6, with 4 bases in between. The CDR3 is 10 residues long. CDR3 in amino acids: CASSGGEQYF. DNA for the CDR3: TGTGCCAGCAGTGGCGGCGAGCAGTACTTC.

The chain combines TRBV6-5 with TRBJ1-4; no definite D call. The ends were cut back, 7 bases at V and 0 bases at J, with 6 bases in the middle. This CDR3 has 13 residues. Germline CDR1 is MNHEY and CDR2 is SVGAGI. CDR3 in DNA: TGTGCCAGCAAGGGCGCAACTAATGAAAAACTGTTTTTT. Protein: CASKGATNEKLFF.

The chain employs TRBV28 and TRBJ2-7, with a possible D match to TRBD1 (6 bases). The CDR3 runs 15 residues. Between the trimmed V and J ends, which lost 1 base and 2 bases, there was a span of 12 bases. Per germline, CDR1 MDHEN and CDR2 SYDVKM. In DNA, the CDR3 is TGTGCCAGCAGTTTATTCGCAGGGGCCACCTACGAGCAGTACTTC. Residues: CASSLFAGATYEQYF.

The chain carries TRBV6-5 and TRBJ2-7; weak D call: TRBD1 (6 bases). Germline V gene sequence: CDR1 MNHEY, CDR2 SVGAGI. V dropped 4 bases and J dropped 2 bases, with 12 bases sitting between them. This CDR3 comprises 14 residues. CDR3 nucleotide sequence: TGTGCCAGCAGTTTCTTGACAGGTACCTACGAGCAGTACTTC. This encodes CASSFLTGTYEQYF.

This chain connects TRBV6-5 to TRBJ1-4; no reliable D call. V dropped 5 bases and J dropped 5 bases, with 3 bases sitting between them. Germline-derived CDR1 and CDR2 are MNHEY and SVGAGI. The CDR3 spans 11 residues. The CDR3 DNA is TGTGCCAGCAGTAAAAATGAAAAACTGTTTTTT. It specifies CASSKNEKLFF.

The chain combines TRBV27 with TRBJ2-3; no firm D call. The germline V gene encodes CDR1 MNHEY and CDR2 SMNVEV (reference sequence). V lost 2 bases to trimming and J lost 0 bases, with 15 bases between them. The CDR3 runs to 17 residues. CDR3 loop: CASSLVRVGYSTDTQYF. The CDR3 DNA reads TGTGCCAGCAGTTTAGTAAGAGTGGGCTATAGCACAGATACGCAGTATTTT.